This T cell receptor beta chain was documented in a study of beta chain features in type 1 diabetes. Sorted cells reached over 95% purity in every population. CDR1 and CDR2 from the germline V gene are SGHVS and FQNEAQ. The CDR3 contains 15 residues. Trimming stripped 2 bases from V and 2 bases from J, with 10 bases between. Sequencing targeted expressed TCRB transcripts, as all isolated RNA had been reverse transcribed. Using immunoSEQ multiplex PCR, the repertoire was profiled, and TCRdb retains in-frame clones only, with some absent. The repertoire holds around 430,000 clones, approximately 28% seen once, with almost 0.065% in the top ten. This clone was counted between two and nine times.

Sample: naive CD4+ T cells from blood. The chain has TRBV7-8 and TRBJ2-4, with D possibly being TRBD1 or TRBD2 (5 bases each). The sequence came from a young man in good health. In nucleotides, the CDR3 is TGTGCCAGCAGCTTATCTGGGGGAACCAAAAACATTCAGTACTTC. It yields the protein CASSLSGGTKNIQYF.